Below, 21 T cell receptor beta chains from the same sample are listed, as sequenced in a study of cytomegalovirus exposure and HLA in healthy donors. The PCR had 60 Vbeta and 13 Jbeta primers. The table came from immunoSEQ multiplex PCR; TCRdb's copy has only in-frame clones and leaves some out. The table records 120,000 to 150,000 clones, 82% of them present only once. The sequenced sample consisted of PBMCs. All receptors derive from a young man in good health and CMV-seropositive.

The rearrangement joins TRBV28 to TRBJ2-5, with a weak D call TRBD1 (5 bases). The germline V gene encodes CDR1 MDHEN and CDR2 SYDVKM. CDR3 length: 15 amino acids. With 5 bases removed from V and 5 bases from J, the gap between germline ends came to 18 bases. CDR3 bases: TGTGCCAGCAGTCCCCCAGGGTCGTTGAGTGAGACCCAGTACTTC. The encoded protein is CASSPPGSLSETQYF.

This clone appeared once. This rearrangement joins TRBV28 to TRBJ2-5, with 7 bases lining up with TRBD2. The V gene end was trimmed by 7 bases and the J gene end by 4 bases; junction bases not matched to a gene: 18. Per the germline V gene, CDR1 is MDHEN and CDR2 is SYDVKM. CDR3 length: 17 residues. The DNA for the CDR3 is TGTGCCAGCACCACAAGATACCGGGCTAGCGGACGAGAGACCCAGTACTTC. It yields the protein CASTTRYRASGRETQYF. Variable domain in full (rest from reference TRBV28 and TRBJ2-5): DVKVTQSSRYLVKRTGEKVFLECVQDMDHENMFWYRQDPGLGLRLIYFSYDVKMKEKGDIPEGYSVSREKKERFSLILESASTNQTSMYLCASTTRYRASGRETQYFGPGTRLLVL.

The chain is built from TRBV28 and TRBJ2-7; possibly TRBD1 for D (5 bases). The CDR3 length is 15 residues. The germline gives CDR1 MDHEN, CDR2 SYDVKM. The ends were cut back, 6 bases at V and 0 bases at J, with 15 bases in the middle. This chain's CDR3 is CASSSHRITSYEQYF. The CDR3 DNA reads TGTGCCAGCAGCTCTCACAGGATAACCTCCTACGAGCAGTACTTC.

This sequence joins TRBV5-6 and TRBJ1-5, with D maybe TRBD1 (5 bases). Trimming stripped 3 bases from V and 0 bases from J, with 10 bases between. The CDR3 sequence is 15 residues long. CDR1 SGHDT and CDR2 YYEEEE come from the germline V gene. The CDR3 spells CASSYGGYSNQPQHF. The CDR3, as DNA: TGTGCCAGCAGCTACGGGGGTTATAGCAATCAGCCCCAGCATTTT.

J is TRBJ1-5 and V is TRBV7-8; 11 positions match TRBD1. The J segment lost 7 bases and the V segment lost 1 base, leaving 3 bases of the junction unmatched. The CDR3 runs 15 residues. Germline CDR1 reads SGHVS; CDR2 reads FQNEAQ. CDR3 sequence (DNA): TGTGCCAGCAGCTTAGTGAGGACAGGGGGCCAGCCCCAGCATTTT. Translating gives CASSLVRTGGQPQHF. Supplemented by reference TRBV7-8 and TRBJ1-5, the full variable domain reads GAGVSQSPRYKVAKRGQDVALRCDPISGHVSLFWYQQALGQGPEFLTYFQNEAQLDKSGLPSDRFFAERPEGSVSTLKIQRTQQEDSAVYLCASSLVRTGGQPQHFGDGTRLSIL.

The chain uses TRBV2 and TRBJ1-2; a possible D gene is TRBD1 (6 bases). The CDR3 loop spans 13 amino acids. V lost 6 bases, J lost 8 bases, and 16 bases lay in between. Germline CDR1 and CDR2: SNHLY and FYNNEI. The CDR3 protein is CASSTTGPGGYTF. The CDR3 DNA sequence: TGTGCCAGCAGCACGACAGGTCCTGGGGGCTACACCTTC.

The chain has TRBV18 and TRBJ2-1; the match to TRBD2 covers 13 bases. V was clipped by 3 bases and J by 12 bases; unmatched bases: 5. The CDR3 runs to 14 residues. In germline, CDR1 is KGHSH, CDR2 LQKENI. The chain's CDR3 is CASSPGLAGTGQFF. CDR3 nucleotide sequence: TGTGCCAGCTCACCGGGACTAGCGGGAACAGGGCAGTTCTTC.

This rearrangement joins TRBV5-6 to TRBJ2-7; 10 nucleotides match TRBD1. This CDR3 spans 14 amino acids. Germline lookup yields CDR1 SGHDT and CDR2 YYEEEE. J lost 7 bases, V lost 0 bases, and 4 bases had no gene match. The CDR3 is CASSLGTGGWEQYF. For the CDR3, the DNA is TGTGCCAGCAGCTTGGGGACAGGGGGTTGGGAGCAGTACTTC.

The rearrangement links TRBV27 to TRBJ2-2; D not certain. From germline, CDR1 is MNHEY and CDR2 SMNVEV (reference sequence). V lost 8 bases to trimming and J lost 6 bases, with 10 bases between them. The CDR3 loop spans 12 amino acids. CDR3 nucleotide sequence: TGTGCCAGCGCCCGCCGGTCCGGGGAGCTGTTTTTT. It encodes CASARRSGELFF.

The chain employs TRBV30 and TRBJ2-7; 10 bases fit TRBD1. The CDR3 runs to 14 residues. The ends lost 4 bases at V and 7 bases at J; junction bases unmatched: 10. Germline CDR1 GTSNPN, CDR2 SVGIG (reference sequence). DNA for the CDR3: TGTGCCTGGAAACACGACAGGGGGCGATTTGAGCAGTACTTC. Protein: CAWKHDRGRFEQYF.

J is TRBJ2-7 and V is TRBV18; possible D gene TRBD1, 5 bases. Trimming stripped 1 base from V and 5 bases from J, with 9 bases between. Per germline, CDR1 KGHSH and CDR2 LQKENI. There are 13 residues in the CDR3. The CDR3 region is CASSPRQLHEQYF. CDR3 DNA: TGTGCCAGCTCACCACGACAGTTACACGAGCAGTACTTC.

This clone was seen a handful of times. This likely reflects a read error, since a far larger clone is one base away. The same CDR3 is also encoded by other DNA sequences in this sample. The chain carries TRBV4-1 and TRBJ1-1; no firm D call. Per germline, CDR1 MGHRA and CDR2 YSYEKL. There are 13 residues in the CDR3. The ends were cut back, 1 base at V and 5 bases at J, with 8 bases in the middle. CDR3 nucleotide sequence: TGCGCCAGCAGCCAAGTCGGAGGGACTGAAGCTTTCTTT. This codes for CASSQVGGTEAFF.

A note on this clone: Within the sample, other DNA sequences also encode this same CDR3. CDR3 region: CASSKQAGDTQYF. The CDR3 nucleotides are TGCGCCAGCAGCAAACAGGCGGGGGATACGCAGTATTTT. The V call is TRBV5-1, the J call TRBJ2-3; D perhaps matches TRBD2 (6 bases). This CDR3 spans 13 amino acids. The germline V gene encodes CDR1 SGHRS and CDR2 YFSETQ. V lost 4 bases to trimming and J lost 6 bases, with 12 bases between them.

The V call is TRBV6-5, the J call TRBJ2-7, with D maybe TRBD2 (5 bases). CDR1 and CDR2 (germline): MNHEY, SVGAGI. CDR3 length: 13 residues. Trimming pared 5 bases from V and 6 bases from J, leaving 14 bases between. CDR3 amino acids: CASSESRGSEQYF. DNA for the CDR3: TGTGCCAGCAGTGAAAGTAGAGGGTCCGAGCAGTACTTC.

With regard to this clone: Other DNA variants within this sample encode the same CDR3. J is TRBJ2-7 and V is TRBV2; 7 bases map to TRBD1. The V segment lost 8 bases and the J segment 4 bases; nucleotides outside the gene matches: 8. Germline V gene data show CDR1 as SNHLY and CDR2 as FYNNEI. CDR3 size: 13 residues. The CDR3 sequence: CASSRDSSYEQYF. The CDR3 DNA sequence: TGTGCCAGCTCCCGGGACAGCAGTTACGAGCAGTACTTC.

This clone was seen a few times. The rearrangement joins TRBV5-1 to TRBJ2-7; 10 bases align to TRBD2. From germline, CDR1 is SGHRS and CDR2 YFSETQ. Trimming at V came to 2 bases and at J to 3 bases, leaving 2 bases not matched to a gene. The CDR3 is made up of 14 amino acids. This CDR3 is CASSFLAGDYEQYF. In nucleotides, the CDR3 is TGCGCCAGCAGCTTCCTAGCGGGGGACTACGAGCAGTACTTC.

The V and J genes are TRBV9 and TRBJ2-5; maybe TRBD2 (6 bases). The J call could be wrong; TRBJ2-7 is a better fit for the DNA end. This CDR3 contains 14 residues. Per germline, CDR1 SGDLS and CDR2 YYNGEE. The CDR3 nucleotides read TGTGCCAGCAGCGTGTTAGCGGAGAGCTACGAGCAGTACTTC. The encoded protein is CASSVLAESYEQYF.

The count of this clone is one. The chain recombines TRBV6-1 with TRBJ1-6, with D possibly being TRBD1 (6 bases). The germline gives CDR1 MNHNS, CDR2 SASEGT. Trimming shortened V by 5 bases and J by 5 bases, and 13 bases separated the two germline ends. The CDR3 is 15 residues long. The CDR3 sequence is CASSPNRANNSPLHF. CDR3 sequence (DNA): TGTGCCAGCAGTCCCAACAGGGCGAATAATTCACCCCTCCACTTT.

This clone has more than one count but fewer than ten. This chain uses TRBV2 with TRBJ2-2; 7 nucleotides agree with TRBD1. This CDR3 contains 15 residues. Germline V gives CDR1 SNHLY, CDR2 FYNNEI. J lost 4 bases, V lost 8 bases, and 10 bases had no gene match. The CDR3 spells CASCRQGESTGELFF. The CDR3 region has the DNA TGTGCCAGCTGTAGACAGGGAGAAAGCACCGGGGAGCTGTTTTTT.

The rearrangement uses TRBV9 and TRBJ2-2; TRBD2 matches at 7 bases. With V trimmed by 6 bases and J by 6 bases, 14 bases remained unmatched. There are 16 residues in the CDR3. Germline V lookup: CDR1 SGDLS, CDR2 YYNGEE. The CDR3 is CASTLEGREKAGELFF. The CDR3 DNA sequence: TGTGCCAGCACCCTAGAGGGGCGGGAGAAAGCCGGGGAGCTGTTTTTT.

This clone showed up just once. The chain employs TRBV7-9 and TRBJ1-2; 9 bases line up with TRBD1. The V segment lost 5 bases and the J segment 3 bases; nucleotides outside the gene matches: 13. Germline-derived CDR1 and CDR2 are SEHNR and FQNEAQ (reference sequence). The CDR3 spans 17 residues. The CDR3 region has the DNA TGTGCCAGCAGCAGCGGACAGGGGCCCATTTCGCACTATGGCTACACCTTC. It specifies CASSSGQGPISHYGYTF.